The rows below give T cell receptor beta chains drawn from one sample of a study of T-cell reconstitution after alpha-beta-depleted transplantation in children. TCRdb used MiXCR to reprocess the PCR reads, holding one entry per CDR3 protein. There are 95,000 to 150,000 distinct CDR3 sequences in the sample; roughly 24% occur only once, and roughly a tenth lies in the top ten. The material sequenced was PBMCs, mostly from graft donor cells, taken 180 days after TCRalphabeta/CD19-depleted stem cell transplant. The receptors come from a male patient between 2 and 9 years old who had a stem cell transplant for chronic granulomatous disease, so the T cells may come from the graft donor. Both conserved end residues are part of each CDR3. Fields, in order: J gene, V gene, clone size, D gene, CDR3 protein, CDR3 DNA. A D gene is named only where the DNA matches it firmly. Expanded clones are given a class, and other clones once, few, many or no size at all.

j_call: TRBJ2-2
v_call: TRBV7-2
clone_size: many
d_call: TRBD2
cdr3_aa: CASSPKSGRASGELFF
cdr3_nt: TGTGCCAGCAGCCCAAAAAGCGGGAGGGCAAGTGGGGAGCTGTTTTTT

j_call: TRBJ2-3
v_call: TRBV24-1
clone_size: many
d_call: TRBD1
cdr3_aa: CATSDRRGRIIDTQYF
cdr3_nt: TGTGCCACCAGTGATAGAAGGGGGCGCATCATAGATACGCAGTATTTT

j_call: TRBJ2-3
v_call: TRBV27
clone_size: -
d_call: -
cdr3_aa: CASSDGGLGWSTDTQYF
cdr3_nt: TGTGCCAGCAGTGACGGGGGGCTAGGGTGGAGCACAGATACGCAGTATTTT

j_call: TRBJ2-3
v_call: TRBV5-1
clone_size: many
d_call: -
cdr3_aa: CASSLEKGRDTQYF
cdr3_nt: TGCGCCAGCAGCTTGGAGAAGGGGAGAGATACGCAGTATTTT

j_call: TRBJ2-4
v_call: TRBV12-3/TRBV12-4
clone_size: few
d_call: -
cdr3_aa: CASSQILRGVRGNIQYF
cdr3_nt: TGTGCCAGCAGTCAAATATTGCGTGGGGTGAGGGGAAACATTCAGTACTTC

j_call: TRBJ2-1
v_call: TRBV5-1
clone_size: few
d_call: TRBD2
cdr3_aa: CASSRGLAGGVYNEQFF
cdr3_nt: TGCGCCAGCAGCCGGGGACTAGCGGGAGGGGTCTACAATGAGCAGTTCTTC

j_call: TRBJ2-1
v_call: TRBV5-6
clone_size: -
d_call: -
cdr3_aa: CASRPWGSGHYNEQFF
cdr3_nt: TGTGCCAGCAGGCCTTGGGGTAGCGGACATTACAATGAGCAGTTCTTC

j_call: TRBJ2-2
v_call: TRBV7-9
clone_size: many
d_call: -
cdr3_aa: CASSSYIGELFF
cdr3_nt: TGTGCCAGCAGTTCCTATATCGGGGAGCTGTTTTTT

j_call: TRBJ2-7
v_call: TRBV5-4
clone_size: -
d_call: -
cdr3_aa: CASSLEATRYYEQYF
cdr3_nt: TGTGCCAGCAGCTTGGAGGCCACCCGTTACTACGAGCAGTACTTC

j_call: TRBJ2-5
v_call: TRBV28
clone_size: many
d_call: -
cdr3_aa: CATRGETQYF
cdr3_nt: TGTGCCACCCGGGGAGAGACCCAGTACTTC

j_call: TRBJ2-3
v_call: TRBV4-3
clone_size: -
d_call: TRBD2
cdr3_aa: CASSQDPPGRWRGNTDTQYF
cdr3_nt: TGCGCCAGCAGCCAAGATCCTCCAGGAAGGTGGCGGGGGAACACAGATACGCAGTATTTT

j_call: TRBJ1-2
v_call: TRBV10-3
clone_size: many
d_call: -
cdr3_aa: CAISAFPDRNGYTF
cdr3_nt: TGTGCCATCAGCGCCTTCCCCGACAGGAATGGCTACACCTTC

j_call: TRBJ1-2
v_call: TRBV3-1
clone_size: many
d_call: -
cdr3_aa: CASSRDPSFGYTF
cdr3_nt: TGTGCCAGCAGCCGGGACCCTAGTTTTGGCTACACCTTC

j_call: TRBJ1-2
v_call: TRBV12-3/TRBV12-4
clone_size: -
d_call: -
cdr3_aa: CASSPNRRGNYGYTF
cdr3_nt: TGTGCCAGCAGTCCCAATCGTCGGGGTAACTATGGCTACACCTTC

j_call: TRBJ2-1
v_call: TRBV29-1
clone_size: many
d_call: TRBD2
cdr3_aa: CSVGEGNEQFF
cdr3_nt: TGCAGCGTCGGGGAGGGAAATGAGCAGTTCTTC

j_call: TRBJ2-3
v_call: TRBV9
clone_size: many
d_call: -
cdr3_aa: CASSVGDLTDTQYF
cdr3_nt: TGTGCCAGCAGCGTAGGGGACCTCACAGATACGCAGTATTTT

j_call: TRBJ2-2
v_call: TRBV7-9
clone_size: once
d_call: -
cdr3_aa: CASSGRTTGELFF
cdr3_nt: TGTGCCAGCAGCGGGCGGACCACCGGGGAGCTGTTTTTT

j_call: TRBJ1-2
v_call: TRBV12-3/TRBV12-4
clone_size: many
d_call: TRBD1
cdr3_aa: CASSLTGGYGYTF
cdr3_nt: TGTGCCAGCAGTCTGACAGGGGGCTATGGCTACACCTTC

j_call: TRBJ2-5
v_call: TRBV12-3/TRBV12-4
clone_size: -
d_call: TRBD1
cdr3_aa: CASSSGTGMVTQYF
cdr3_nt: TGTGCCAGCAGCTCCGGGACAGGGATGGTGACCCAGTACTTC

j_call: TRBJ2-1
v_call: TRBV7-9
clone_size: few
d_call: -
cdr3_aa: CASSPSGGKGVYNEQFF
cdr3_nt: TGTGCCAGCAGTCCCAGTGGCGGGAAAGGGGTTTACAATGAGCAGTTCTTC

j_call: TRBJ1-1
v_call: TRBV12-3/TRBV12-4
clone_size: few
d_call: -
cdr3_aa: CASTDFAGNTEAFF
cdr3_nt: TGTGCCAGCACGGATTTCGCCGGGAACACTGAAGCTTTCTTT

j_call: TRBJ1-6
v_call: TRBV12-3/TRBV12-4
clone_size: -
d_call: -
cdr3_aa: CASRLTGQSNSPLHF
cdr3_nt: TGTGCCAGCAGACTAACGGGACAAAGTAATTCACCCCTCCACTTT

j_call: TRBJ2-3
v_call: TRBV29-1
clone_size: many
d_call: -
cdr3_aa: CSVEGIQAGSIDTQYF
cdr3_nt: TGCAGCGTTGAAGGAATCCAAGCCGGCAGCATAGATACGCAGTATTTT

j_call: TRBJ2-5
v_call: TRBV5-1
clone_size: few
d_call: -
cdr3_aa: CASSPSGRTQYF
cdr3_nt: TGCGCCAGCTCCCCTTCGGGTCGGACCCAGTACTTC

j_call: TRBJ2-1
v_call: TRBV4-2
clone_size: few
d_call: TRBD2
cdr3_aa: CASSQGVDWTRGSF
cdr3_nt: TGTGCCAGCAGTCAGGGAGTAGATTGGACTAGAGGTTCCTTC

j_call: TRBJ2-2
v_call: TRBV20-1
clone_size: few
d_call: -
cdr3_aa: CSARGYETATGELFF
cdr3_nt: TGCAGTGCTAGGGGTTACGAGACCGCGACCGGGGAGCTGTTTTTT

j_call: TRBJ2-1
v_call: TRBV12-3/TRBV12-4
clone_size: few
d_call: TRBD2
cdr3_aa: CASSLGVAGLNNEQFF
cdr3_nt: TGTGCCAGCAGTTTAGGGGTAGCGGGACTAAACAATGAGCAGTTCTTC

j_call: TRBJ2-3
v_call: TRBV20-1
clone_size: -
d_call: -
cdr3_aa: CSASLAGRGGDTQYF
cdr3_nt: TGCAGTGCTAGCCTGGCAGGGCGCGGAGGAGATACGCAGTATTTT

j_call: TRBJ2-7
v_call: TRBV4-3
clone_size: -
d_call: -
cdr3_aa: CASSLKSQGYEQYF
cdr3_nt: TGCGCCAGCAGCCTAAAATCACAGGGTTACGAGCAGTACTTC

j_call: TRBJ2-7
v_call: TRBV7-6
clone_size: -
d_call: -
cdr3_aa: CASSFAPRDEQYF
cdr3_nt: TGTGCCAGCAGCTTCGCGCCCCGGGACGAGCAGTACTTC

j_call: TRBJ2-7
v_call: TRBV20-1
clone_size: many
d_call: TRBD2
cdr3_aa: CSARVPSGNFTPVYEQYF
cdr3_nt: TGCAGTGCTAGAGTTCCTAGCGGGAATTTTACACCCGTCTACGAGCAGTACTTC

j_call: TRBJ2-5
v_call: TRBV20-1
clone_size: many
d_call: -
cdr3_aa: CSASGPKYQETQYF
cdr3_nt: TGCAGTGCTAGCGGCCCTAAGTACCAAGAGACCCAGTACTTC

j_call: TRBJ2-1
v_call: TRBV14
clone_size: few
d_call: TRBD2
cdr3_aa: CASSRARGSGGPWGYNEQFF
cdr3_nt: TGTGCCAGCAGCCGGGCCCGGGGTAGCGGGGGCCCTTGGGGTTACAATGAGCAGTTCTTC

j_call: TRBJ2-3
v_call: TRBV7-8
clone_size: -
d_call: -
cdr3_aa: CASSIGRTSTDTQYF
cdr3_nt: TGTGCCAGCAGCATTGGGCGGACAAGCACAGATACGCAGTATTTT

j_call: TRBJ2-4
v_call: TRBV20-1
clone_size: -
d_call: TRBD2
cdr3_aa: CSARDRSGSGAKNIQYF
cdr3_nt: TGCAGTGCTAGAGATCGGAGCGGGAGCGGAGCCAAAAACATTCAGTACTTC

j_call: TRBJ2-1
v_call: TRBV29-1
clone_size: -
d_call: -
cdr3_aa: CSGRANYNEQFF
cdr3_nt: TGCAGCGGGCGGGCTAACTACAATGAGCAGTTCTTC

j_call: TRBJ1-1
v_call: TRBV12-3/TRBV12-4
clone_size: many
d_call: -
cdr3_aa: CASGNTEAFF
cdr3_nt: TGTGCCAGCGGGAACACTGAAGCTTTCTTT

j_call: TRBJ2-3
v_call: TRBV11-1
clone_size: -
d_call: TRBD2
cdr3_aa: CASSLAHSLAGGTDTQYF
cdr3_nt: TGTGCCAGCAGCTTAGCCCATTCACTAGCGGGCGGCACAGATACGCAGTATTTT

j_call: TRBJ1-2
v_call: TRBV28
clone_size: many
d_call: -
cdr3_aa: CASSHAGMGGYTF
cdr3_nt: TGTGCCAGCAGTCACGCGGGCATGGGTGGCTACACCTTC

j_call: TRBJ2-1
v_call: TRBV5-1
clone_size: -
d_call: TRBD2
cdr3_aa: CASSLSLAGSYNEQFF
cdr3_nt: TGCGCCAGCAGCTTGTCTCTAGCGGGGTCGTACAATGAGCAGTTCTTC

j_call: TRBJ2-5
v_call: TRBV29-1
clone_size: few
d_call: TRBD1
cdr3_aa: CSAGTGKETQYF
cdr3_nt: TGCAGCGCCGGGACAGGGAAAGAGACCCAGTACTTC

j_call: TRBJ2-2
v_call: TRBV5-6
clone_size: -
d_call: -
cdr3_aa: CASSDTTFLLNTGELFF
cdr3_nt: TGTGCCAGCAGCGATACAACGTTTCTACTGAACACCGGGGAGCTGTTTTTT

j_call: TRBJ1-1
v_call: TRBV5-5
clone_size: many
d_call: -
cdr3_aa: CASLRSGGSNTEAFF
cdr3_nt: TGTGCCAGCTTAAGATCGGGGGGCTCGAACACTGAAGCTTTCTTT

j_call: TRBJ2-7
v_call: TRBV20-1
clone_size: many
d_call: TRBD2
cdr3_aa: CSARSSGRDYEQYF
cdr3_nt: TGCAGTGCTAGATCTAGCGGGAGGGACTACGAGCAGTACTTC

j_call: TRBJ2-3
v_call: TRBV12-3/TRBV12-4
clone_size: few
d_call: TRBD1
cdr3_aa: CASSPDRGWADTQYF
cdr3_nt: TGTGCCAGCAGCCCAGACAGGGGATGGGCAGATACGCAGTATTTT

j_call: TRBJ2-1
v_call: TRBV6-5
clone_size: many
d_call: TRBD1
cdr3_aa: CASSYRDRVDNEQFF
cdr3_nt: TGTGCCAGCAGTTACCGGGACAGAGTCGACAATGAGCAGTTCTTC